These 5 T cell receptor beta chains share one sample of origin, sequenced in a study of blood T cell repertoires in COVID-19. Generated by immunoSEQ multiplex PCR, the TCRdb table keeps only in-frame clones and is missing some. Counted here are 120,000 or so clones, approximately 80% occurring once; the ten biggest clones make up roughly 8.6%. The sample consisted of peripheral blood. These receptor sequences come from a human donor in a cohort sampled during active COVID-19.

The rearrangement links TRBV7-9 to TRBJ1-2; 10 bases agree with TRBD1. Trimming took 5 bases from V and 8 from J; bases not matched to a gene: 17. This CDR3 comprises 17 residues. Germline CDR1 SEHNR, CDR2 FQNEAQ (reference sequence). The CDR3 region has the DNA TGTGCCAGCAGCCGGGGCCCGGGACAGGGGAGGGAGAGCGGCTACACCTTC. This gives the protein CASSRGPGQGRESGYTF. The full variable domain, with the rest looked up from reference TRBV7-9 and TRBJ1-2, is DTGVSQNPRHKITKRGQNVTFRCDPISEHNRLYWYRQTLGQGPEFLTYFQNEAQLEKSRLLSDRFSAERPKGSFSTLEIQRTEQGDSAMYLCASSRGPGQGRESGYTFGSGTRLTVV.

This chain joins TRBV14 and TRBJ2-7; tentative D call: TRBD2 (5 bases). Germline CDR1 reads SGHDN; CDR2 reads FVKESK. This CDR3 has 16 residues. V dropped 3 bases and J dropped 5 bases, with 20 bases sitting between them. The DNA for the CDR3 is TGTGCCAGCAGCCACCTGGAGGCTAGCCGACCCCACGAGCAGTACTTC. As protein: CASSHLEASRPHEQYF.

The chain carries TRBV5-4 and TRBJ2-1; D is possibly TRBD2 (6 bases). V was shortened by 4 bases and J by 2 bases, with 16 bases between the two germline ends. Germline loops: CDR1 SGHNT, CDR2 YYREEE (reference sequence). The CDR3 spans 16 residues. The CDR3 coding sequence is TGTGCCAGCAGCACCGATCGCGGCGGGACCTACAATGAGCAGTTCTTC. Residues: CASSTDRGGTYNEQFF.

V gene TRBV6-5 combines with J gene TRBJ2-7; TRBD1 is a possible D gene (5 bases). The CDR3 runs 12 residues. Germline CDR1 MNHEY, CDR2 SVGAGI. V lost 8 bases and J 2 bases, leaving 10 bases between the germline ends. CDR3 nucleotide sequence: TGTGCCAGCGGGGCTATGGCCTACGAGCAGTACTTC. It codes for CASGAMAYEQYF.

The rearrangement links TRBV28 to TRBJ1-1, with D unclear. Germline V gene data show CDR1 as MDHEN and CDR2 as SYDVKM. V was shortened by 6 bases and J by 0 bases, with 17 bases between the two germline ends. CDR3 length: 16 amino acids. The CDR3 nucleotides are TGTGCCAGCAGAGAAGAGGGAAGACTGATGAACACTGAAGCTTTCTTT. As protein: CASREEGRLMNTEAFF.